One sample yielded the 11 T cell receptor beta chains listed below, sequenced in a study of blood T cell repertoires in COVID-19. The method was immunoSEQ multiplex PCR; TCRdb's version includes in-frame clones alone and lacks a portion of them. The table shows approximately 110,000 clones, with approximately 80% occurring only once. The sequencing input was peripheral blood. The source is a woman between 40 and 50 years old with acute or convalescent COVID-19.

The rearrangement uses TRBV10-3 and TRBJ2-7; 8 nucleotides agree with TRBD1. The germline CDR1 and CDR2 sequences are ENHRY and SYGVKD. The J segment lost 3 bases and the V segment lost 3 bases, leaving 7 bases of the junction unmatched. The CDR3 spans 15 residues. The CDR3 here is CAISDPRQGIYEQYF. In DNA form, the CDR3 reads TGTGCCATCAGTGATCCCCGACAGGGGATCTACGAGCAGTACTTC.

The chain joins TRBV19 to TRBJ2-1; 8 nucleotides match TRBD1. The CDR3 covers 16 residues. V trimming: 1 base; J trimming: 9 bases; junction bases outside the gene matches: 11. Per germline, CDR1 LNHDA and CDR2 SQIVND (reference sequence). The CDR3: CASSIGRDRGRGEQFF. The CDR3 DNA is TGTGCCAGTAGTATAGGGCGAGACAGGGGAAGAGGTGAGCAGTTCTTC.

The V gene is TRBV5-6, the J gene TRBJ1-2; D remains ambiguous. Per the germline V gene, CDR1 is SGHDT and CDR2 is YYEEEE. There are 15 residues in the CDR3. Between the trimmed V and J ends, which lost 4 bases and 4 bases, there was a span of 17 bases. The CDR3, as DNA: TGTGCCAGCAGCCTCGACTCCCCCGGAGGCTATGGCTACACCTTC. This encodes CASSLDSPGGYGYTF.

This clone was detected once. This chain uses TRBV11-2 with TRBJ1-5; D gene unclear. Looked up from germline, CDR1 is SGHAT and CDR2 is FQNNGV. V was shortened by 4 bases and J by 4 bases, with 11 bases between the two germline ends. CDR3 length: 14 amino acids. The CDR3 region has the DNA TGTGCCAGCAGCTCGGGGTTCGTGAATCAGCCCCAGCATTTT. Translation gives CASSSGFVNQPQHF.

V is TRBV2 and J is TRBJ1-4; no definite D call. The V end was cut by 5 bases, the J end by 3 bases, with 13 bases between. CDR1 SNHLY and CDR2 FYNNEI come from the germline V gene. This CDR3 region has 15 residues. The CDR3 region is CASSPSGSPNEKLFF. CDR3 sequence (DNA): TGTGCCAGCAGTCCCTCCGGGTCCCCTAATGAAAAACTGTTTTTT. Using reference TRBV2 and TRBJ1-4 for the parts outside the CDR3, the full variable domain is EPEVTQTPSHQVTQMGQEVILRCVPISNHLYFYWYRQILGQKVEFLVSFYNNEISEKSEIFDDQFSVERPDGSNFTLKIRSTKLEDSAMYFCASSPSGSPNEKLFFGSGTQLSVL.

The CDR3 DNA reads TGTGCCAGCAGCTTAATGGCGGGGGGGGGCGAGACCCAGTACTTC. This gives the protein CASSLMAGGGETQYF. This chain connects TRBV7-2 to TRBJ2-5; 9 bases agree with TRBD2. Germline V CDR1 and CDR2: SGHTA, FQGNSA. This CDR3 region has 15 residues. With 2 bases clipped from V and 5 bases from J, the junction kept 6 bases outside the gene matches.

The CDR3 reads CARSLVGTGYNEKLFF. The CDR3 nucleotides read TGTGCCAGAAGCTTAGTCGGGACAGGATATAATGAAAAACTGTTTTTT. V usage is TRBV7-5 and J usage is TRBJ1-4; TRBD1, the table's D call, lacks a check against the DNA. TRBV7-5 is a pseudogene locus. The CDR3 sequence is 16 residues long.

The rearrangement uses TRBV6-2 or TRBV6-3 and TRBJ2-5; the match to TRBD2 covers 9 bases. With 0 bases clipped from V and 5 bases from J, the junction kept 4 bases outside the gene matches. This CDR3 has 15 residues. CDR1 MNHEY and CDR2 SVGEGT come from the germline V gene. CDR3 in amino acids: CASSYSGLAVETQYF. In DNA form, the CDR3 reads TGTGCCAGCAGTTACTCGGGACTAGCAGTCGAGACCCAGTACTTC.

The chain uses TRBV9 and TRBJ2-1; 8 positions match TRBD1. V was clipped by 0 bases and J by 6 bases; unmatched bases: 5. Germline V gives CDR1 SGDLS, CDR2 YYNGEE. This CDR3 region has 15 residues. Written as DNA, the CDR3 is TGTGCCAGCAGCGTAGGAGGGACAGGAACCAATGAGCAGTTCTTC. Amino acids: CASSVGGTGTNEQFF. Full variable domain (rest looked up from reference TRBV9 and TRBJ2-1): DSGVTQTPKHLITATGQRVTLRCSPRSGDLSVYWYQQSLDQGLQFLIQYYNGEERAKGNILERFSAQQFPDLHSELNLSSLELGDSALYFCASSVGGTGTNEQFFGPGTRLTVL.

Notes on this clone: This same CDR3 is encoded by further DNA sequences in the sample. This sequence joins TRBV5-4 and TRBJ1-2; D possibly corresponds to TRBD1 (6 bases). The CDR3 runs 13 residues. Per the germline V gene, CDR1 is SGHNT and CDR2 is YYREEE (reference sequence). The V and J ends lost 0 bases and 5 bases respectively, with 8 bases between them. CDR3 sequence (DNA): TGTGCCAGCAGCTTGGGGACAGCGTATGGCTACACCTTC. This gives the protein CASSLGTAYGYTF.

There are a few counts of this clone. V is TRBV30 and J is TRBJ2-1, with 8 positions matching TRBD1. The CDR3 contains 15 residues. Unmatched junction bases numbered 11, after V lost 3 bases and J lost 7 bases. CDR1 and CDR2 from the germline V gene are GTSNPN and SVGIG (reference sequence). The CDR3: CAWRAGTGSYNEQFF. The CDR3 bases are TGTGCCTGGAGGGCCGGGACAGGAAGTTATAATGAGCAGTTCTTC.